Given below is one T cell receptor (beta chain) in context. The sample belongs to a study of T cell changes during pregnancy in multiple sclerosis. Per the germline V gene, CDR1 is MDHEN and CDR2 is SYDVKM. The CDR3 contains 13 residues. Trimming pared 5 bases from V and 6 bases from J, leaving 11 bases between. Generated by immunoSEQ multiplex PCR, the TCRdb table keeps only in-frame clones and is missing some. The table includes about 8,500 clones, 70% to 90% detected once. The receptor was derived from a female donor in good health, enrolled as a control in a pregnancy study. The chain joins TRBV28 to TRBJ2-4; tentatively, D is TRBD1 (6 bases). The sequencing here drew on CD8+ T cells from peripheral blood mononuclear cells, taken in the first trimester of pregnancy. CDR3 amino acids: CASSGVGGNIQYF. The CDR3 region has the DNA TGTGCCAGCAGTGGGGTAGGGGGAAACATTCAGTACTTC.